Presented here are 21 T cell receptor beta chains from one specimen sequenced in a study of human T cells and chemical hapten exposure. Individual cDNA molecules each carried unique molecular identifiers attached by the library. Using its own MiXCR run on the reads, TCRdb lists one record per CDR3 protein. The sample carries around 120,000 distinct CDR3 sequences, more than 8.5% recorded once. Whole blood, unfractionated, served as the material for total RNA extraction. Sequencing used whole blood. The receptors derive from a human donor in good health. Some clones in this sample may be carry-over from other donors' samples.

This clonotype appeared many times. This rearrangement joins TRBV6-2 or TRBV6-3 to TRBJ2-7, with D unclear. In germline, CDR1 is MNHEY, CDR2 SVGEGT. V lost 4 bases and J 3 bases, leaving 10 bases between the germline ends. The CDR3 is made up of 13 amino acids. The DNA for the CDR3 is TGTGCCAGCAGTTTGACGGAGAACTACGAGCAGTACTTC. Residues: CASSLTENYEQYF.

This clonotype appeared many times. V is TRBV12-3 or TRBV12-4 and J is TRBJ2-7; 16 nucleotides match TRBD2. J lost 6 bases, V lost 3 bases, and 2 bases had no gene match. This CDR3 region has 15 residues. CDR3 loop: CASSLGLAGGSEQYF. The DNA of the CDR3 is TGTGCCAGCAGTTTGGGACTAGCGGGAGGGAGCGAGCAGTACTTC.

In this sample, this clonotype turned up a few times. The chain recombines TRBV28 with TRBJ2-1; a weak D match, TRBD1 (8 bases). Deletions cut 7 bases from V and 8 bases from J, with 21 bases between. Germline V CDR1 and CDR2: MDHEN, SYDVKM. The length of the CDR3 is 15 residues. The CDR3 sequence is CASTGAGQGAYEQFF. In nucleotides, the CDR3 is TGTGCCAGCACCGGAGCGGGGCAGGGGGCGTATGAGCAGTTCTTC.

The chain links TRBV6-5 to TRBJ1-5; TRBD1 matches at 9 bases. Trimming took 5 bases from V and 7 from J; bases not matched to a gene: 9. Germline loops: CDR1 MNHEY, CDR2 SVGAGI. This CDR3 is 15 amino acids long. Here the CDR3 reads CASSNQQGASQPQHF. For the CDR3, the DNA is TGTGCCAGCAGTAATCAACAGGGGGCAAGCCAGCCCCAGCATTTT.

Ten or more counts support this clonotype. The chain combines TRBV5-1 with TRBJ1-1; possible D gene TRBD1, 5 bases. This CDR3 comprises 14 residues. Germline V CDR1 and CDR2: SGHRS, YFSETQ. V was trimmed by 5 bases and J by 0 bases, leaving 11 bases between them. The CDR3 here is CASSSGRLNTEAFF. DNA of the CDR3: TGCGCCAGCAGTTCGGGACGGTTGAACACTGAAGCTTTCTTT. Based on the CDR3 plus reference TRBV5-1 and TRBJ1-1, the full variable domain is KAGVTQTPRYLIKTRGQQVTLSCSPISGHRSVSWYQQTPGQGLQFLFEYFSETQRNKGNFPGRFSGRQFSNSRSEMNVSTLELGDSALYLCASSSGRLNTEAFFGQGTRLTVV.

The J gene is TRBJ2-7, the V gene TRBV5-1; 9 bases align to TRBD1. Trimming took 4 bases from V and 4 from J; bases not matched to a gene: 15. The CDR3 has 17 residues. In germline, CDR1 is SGHRS, CDR2 YFSETQ. The CDR3 region is CASSDTFTGGRRYEQYF. CDR3 coding DNA: TGCGCCAGCAGCGATACCTTTACAGGGGGCCGTAGGTACGAGCAGTACTTC. Looking up the rest from reference TRBV5-1 and TRBJ2-7 gives the full variable domain: KAGVTQTPRYLIKTRGQQVTLSCSPISGHRSVSWYQQTPGQGLQFLFEYFSETQRNKGNFPGRFSGRQFSNSRSEMNVSTLELGDSALYLCASSDTFTGGRRYEQYFGPGTRLTVT.

The chain carries TRBV7-9 and TRBJ2-3, with 7 bases identical to TRBD2. V shed 4 bases and J 0 bases; nucleotides not matched to a gene: 10. Germline lookup yields CDR1 SEHNR and CDR2 FQNEAQ (reference sequence). The CDR3 runs to 17 residues. CDR3 sequence (DNA): TGTGCCAGCAGCTCATCTGACGGGAGGTCTAGCACAGATACGCAGTATTTT. This encodes CASSSSDGRSSTDTQYF.

This chain uses TRBV3-1 with TRBJ1-1; the D is unclear. Trimming took 3 bases from V and 3 from J, leaving 8 bases between them. The CDR3 length is 13 residues. The V gene's germline CDR1 is LGHDT and CDR2 YNNKEL (reference sequence). CDR3 protein: CASSHRGDTEAFF. The CDR3 DNA sequence: TGTGCCAGCAGCCATAGAGGCGACACTGAAGCTTTCTTT.

This clonotype has a count of ten or more. The chain links TRBV2 to TRBJ1-1, with TRBD1 as a possible D gene (6 bases). The germline gives CDR1 SNHLY, CDR2 FYNNEI. V lost 3 bases and J 8 bases, leaving 10 bases between the germline ends. The CDR3 sequence is 12 residues long. CDR3 sequence reads: CASSEGRGEAFF. The CDR3 DNA reads as TGTGCCAGCAGTGAGGGCAGGGGCGAAGCTTTCTTT.

This clonotype was found a few times. The rearrangement uses TRBV7-2 and TRBJ1-3; no clear D. CDR3 length equals 17 residues. Trimming pared 0 bases from V and 0 bases from J, leaving 12 bases between. CDR1 and CDR2 (germline): SGHTA, FQGNSA. The CDR3 DNA follows: TGTGCCAGCAGCTTAGCGGGCAGCCCGAGCTCTGGAAACACCATATATTTT. It codes for CASSLAGSPSSGNTIYF.

This clonotype was seen ten or more times. The chain joins TRBV6-2 or TRBV6-3 to TRBJ1-1; 7 bases are shared with TRBD1. Germline CDR1 MNHEY, CDR2 SVGEGT. The CDR3 runs 16 residues. Trimming took 5 bases from V and 1 from J; bases not matched to a gene: 10. CDR3 DNA: TGTGCCAGCAGTCTACTGGATCCAGGGGGGAACACTGAAGCTTTCTTT. It codes for CASSLLDPGGNTEAFF.

This clonotype was observed a handful of times. The chain joins TRBV7-9 to TRBJ2-3, with D tentatively TRBD2 (6 bases). The CDR3 is 14 amino acids. Germline CDR1 and CDR2: SEHNR and FQNEAQ (reference sequence). The V end was cut by 3 bases, the J end by 0 bases, with 7 bases between. CDR3: CASSFAGSTDTQYF. CDR3 in DNA: TGTGCCAGCAGCTTCGCGGGAAGCACAGATACGCAGTATTTT.

The chain carries TRBV5-5 and TRBJ2-2; 12 positions match TRBD2. The J segment lost 2 bases and the V segment lost 6 bases, leaving 14 bases of the junction unmatched. The CDR3 has 19 residues. CDR1 is SGHKS and CDR2 is YYEKEE in the germline V gene (reference sequence). This CDR3 reads CASTRTGTSGLINTGELFF. The CDR3, as DNA: TGTGCCAGCACTCGGACCGGGACTAGCGGGCTTATAAACACCGGGGAGCTGTTTTTT.

The chain is built from TRBV29-1 and TRBJ2-3; TRBD2 matches at 12 bases. Germline V gives CDR1 SQVTM, CDR2 ANQGSEA. The CDR3 runs 18 residues. Trimming cost V 4 bases and J 5 bases; bases outside gene matches: 16. CDR3 sequence reads: CSVGENLAGGPGGDTQYF. In DNA form, the CDR3 reads TGCAGCGTTGGAGAAAACCTAGCGGGAGGGCCGGGGGGAGATACGCAGTATTTT.

The chain employs TRBV6-1 and TRBJ2-7; 7 bases map to TRBD1. V gave up 0 bases and J gave up 4 bases; unmatched junction bases: 6. There are 15 residues in the CDR3. Germline values: CDR1 MNHNS, CDR2 SASEGT. The CDR3 DNA sequence: TGTGCCAGCAGTGAAGCCGCCACAGGGGAGTACGAGCAGTACTTC. Amino acid sequence: CASSEAATGEYEQYF.

This clonotype has at least ten counts. The rearrangement joins TRBV29-1 to TRBJ1-2, with D possibly matching TRBD1 (6 bases). CDR1 is SQVTM, CDR2 ANQGSEA, per germline. There are 14 residues in the CDR3. Deletions cut 4 bases from V and 0 bases from J, with 12 bases between. The DNA of the CDR3 is TGCAGCGTTGGGGCACAGGGAGCTAACTATGGCTACACCTTC. The encoded protein is CSVGAQGANYGYTF.

This clonotype was counted many times. The V call is TRBV9, the J call TRBJ1-5; D unclear. There are 14 residues in the CDR3. Germline CDR1 and CDR2: SGDLS and YYNGEE. V gave up 4 bases and J gave up 5 bases, with 13 bases separating them. This CDR3 reads CASSTGLRDQPQHF. The DNA for the CDR3 is TGTGCCAGCAGCACGGGCCTTAGGGATCAGCCCCAGCATTTT.

V and J are TRBV14 and TRBJ2-5; the D gene is possibly TRBD1 (6 bases). Germline CDR1 is SGHDN and CDR2 is FVKESK. Between the trimmed V and J ends, which lost 6 bases and 8 bases, there was a span of 16 bases. The CDR3 runs 13 residues. For the CDR3, the DNA is TGTGCCAGCAGGGGGGCAGCCTGGGACACCCAGTACTTC. It encodes CASRGAAWDTQYF.

The V and J genes are TRBV9 and TRBJ2-7; 8 bases align to TRBD1. Germline loops: CDR1 SGDLS, CDR2 YYNGEE. The V segment lost 2 bases and the J segment 0 bases; nucleotides outside the gene matches: 4. The CDR3 is 15 amino acids. The CDR3 DNA reads as TGTGCCAGCAGCGTTGGACAGGGAACCTCCTACGAGCAGTACTTC. Protein product: CASSVGQGTSYEQYF.

This clonotype has at least ten counts. The rearrangement joins TRBV6-2 or TRBV6-3 to TRBJ1-1; 9 bases align to TRBD1. The trim removed 4 bases at V and 4 bases at J, leaving 10 bases unmatched. The length of the CDR3 is 16 residues. Germline V gene sequence: CDR1 MNHEY, CDR2 SVGEGT. CDR3 residues: CASSLWTGAVSTEAFF. CDR3 coding DNA: TGTGCCAGCAGTTTGTGGACAGGGGCCGTCTCCACTGAAGCTTTCTTT.

The chain carries TRBV19 and TRBJ2-1; 11 positions match TRBD1. J was trimmed by 6 bases and V by 4 bases; bases with no gene match: 5. The germline V gene has CDR1 LNHDA and CDR2 SQIVND (reference sequence). The CDR3 is made up of 15 amino acids. The CDR3 reads CASSTGQGAGNEQFF. The CDR3, as DNA: TGTGCCAGTAGTACCGGACAGGGGGCGGGCAATGAGCAGTTCTTC.